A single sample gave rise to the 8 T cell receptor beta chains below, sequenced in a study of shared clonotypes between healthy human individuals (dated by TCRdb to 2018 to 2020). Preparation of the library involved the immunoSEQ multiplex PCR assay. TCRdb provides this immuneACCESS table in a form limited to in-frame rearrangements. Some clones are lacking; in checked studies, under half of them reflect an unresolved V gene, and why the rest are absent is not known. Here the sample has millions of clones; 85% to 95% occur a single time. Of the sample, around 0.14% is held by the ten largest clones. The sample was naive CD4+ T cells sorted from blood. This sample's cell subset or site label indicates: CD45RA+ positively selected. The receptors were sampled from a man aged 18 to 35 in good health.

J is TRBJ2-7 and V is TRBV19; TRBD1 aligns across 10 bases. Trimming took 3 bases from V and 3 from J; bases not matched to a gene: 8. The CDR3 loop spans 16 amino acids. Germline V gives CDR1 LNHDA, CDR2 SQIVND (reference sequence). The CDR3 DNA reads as TGTGCCAGTAGTATTACAGGCCGGGACAGGGGCTACGAGCAGTACTTC. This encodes CASSITGRDRGYEQYF.

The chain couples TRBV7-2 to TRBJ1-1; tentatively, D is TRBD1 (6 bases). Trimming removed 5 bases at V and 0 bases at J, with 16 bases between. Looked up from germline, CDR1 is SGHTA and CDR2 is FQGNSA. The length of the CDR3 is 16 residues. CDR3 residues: CASSAQGSVMNTEAFF. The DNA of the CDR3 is TGTGCCAGCAGCGCGCAGGGGTCTGTCATGAACACTGAAGCTTTCTTT.

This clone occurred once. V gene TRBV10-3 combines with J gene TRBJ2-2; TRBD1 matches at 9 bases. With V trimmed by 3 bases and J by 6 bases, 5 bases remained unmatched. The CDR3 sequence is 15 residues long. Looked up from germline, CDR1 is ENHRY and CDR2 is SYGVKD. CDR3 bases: TGTGCCATCAGTGAAACAGGGGGCTCACCCGGGGAGCTGTTTTTT. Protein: CAISETGGSPGELFF.

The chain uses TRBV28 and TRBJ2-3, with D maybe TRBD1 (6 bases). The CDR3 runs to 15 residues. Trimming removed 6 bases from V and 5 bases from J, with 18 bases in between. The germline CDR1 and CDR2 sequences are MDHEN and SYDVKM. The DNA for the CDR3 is TGTGCCAGCAGCCGGCCGTGGGGGCAGGGAGATACGCAGTATTTT. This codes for CASSRPWGQGDTQYF.

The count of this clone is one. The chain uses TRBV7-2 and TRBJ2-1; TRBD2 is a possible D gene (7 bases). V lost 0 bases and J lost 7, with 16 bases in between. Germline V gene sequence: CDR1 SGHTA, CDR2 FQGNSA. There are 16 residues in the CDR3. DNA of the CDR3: TGTGCCAGCAGCTTAGCAACGGGGGGCATAGGAAATGAGCAGTTCTTC. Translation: CASSLATGGIGNEQFF. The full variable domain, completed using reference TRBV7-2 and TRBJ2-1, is GAGVSQSPSNKVTEKGKDVELRCDPISGHTALYWYRQSLGQGLEFLIYFQGNSAPDKSGLPSDRFSAERTGGSVSTLTIQRTQQEDSAVYLCASSLATGGIGNEQFFGPGTRLTVL.

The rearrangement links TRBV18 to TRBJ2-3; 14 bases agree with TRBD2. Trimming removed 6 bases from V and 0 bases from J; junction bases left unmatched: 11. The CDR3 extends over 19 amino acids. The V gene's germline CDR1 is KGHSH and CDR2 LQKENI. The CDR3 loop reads CASSQGLAGVSTSTDTQYF. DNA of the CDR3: TGTGCCAGCTCCCAGGGACTAGCGGGAGTTTCGACTAGCACAGATACGCAGTATTTT.

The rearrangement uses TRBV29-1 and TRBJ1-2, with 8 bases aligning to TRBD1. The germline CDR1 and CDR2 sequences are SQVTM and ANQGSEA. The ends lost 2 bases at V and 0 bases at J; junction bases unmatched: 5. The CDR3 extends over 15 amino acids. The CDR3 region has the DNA TGCAGCGTTGAATATCGGGACAGGCCTAACTATGGCTACACCTTC. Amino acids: CSVEYRDRPNYGYTF. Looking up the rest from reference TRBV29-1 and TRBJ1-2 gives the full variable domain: SAVISQKPSRDICQRGTSLTIQCQVDSQVTMMFWYRQQPGQSLTLIATANQGSEATYESGFVIDKFPISRPNLTFSTLTVSNMSPEDSSIYLCSVEYRDRPNYGYTFGSGTRLTVV.

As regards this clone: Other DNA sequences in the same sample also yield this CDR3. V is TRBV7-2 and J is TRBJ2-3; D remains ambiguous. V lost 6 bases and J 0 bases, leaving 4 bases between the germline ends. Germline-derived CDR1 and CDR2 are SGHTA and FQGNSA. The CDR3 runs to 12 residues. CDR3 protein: CASSRSTDTQYF. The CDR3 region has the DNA TGTGCCAGCAGTCGAAGCACAGATACGCAGTATTTT.